The present T cell receptor beta chain was sequenced within a study of blood T cell repertoires in COVID-19 (TCRdb year 2020). About the study as a whole: Samples from collaborators originated in the United States, Italy and Spain and spanned both the acute and convalescent phases of COVID-19. The samples were drawn from the first 160 participants of the ongoing ImmuneRACE study and from about 1,200 subjects provided by 6 global collaborators. The prospective study material was composed of cDNA or gDNA derived from T cells, B-cell-depleted T cells, or PBMCs. HLA class I and class II types, where available, came from metadata supplied by the sample provider rather than from assay-based typing. Nearly every sample came with metadata listing a de-identified subject ID, COVID-19 status, age in years and sex. Deeply sampled blood TCRbeta repertoires from subjects exposed to, actively infected with, or recovered from COVID-19 were included in the dataset. A freely available public database, intended as a resource for researchers studying the immune response to SARS-CoV-2, is where the repertoires were released.

This clone appeared once. No cognate antigen has been identified for it. No base quality information exists; no much larger clone differs at one position. Points the paper makes about the study in general: The quantity of clinical and demographic metadata differed by source and by participant and was supplied without curation.

Counted from cysteine to phenylalanine, this CDR3 has 15 amino acids. CDR3 DNA is the only sequence kept; it has 45 bases, read in frame from the first base. The germline V gene (reference sequence) specifies SEHNR as CDR1 and FQNEAQ as CDR2. From V the trimming removes 2 bases and from J it removes 9 bases, while the gene matches leave 7 bases of the junction unaccounted for. Enrolling through a virtual design, the prospective study's participants ranged in age from roughly 18 to 100 years and lived across approximately 25 United States geographic areas. Cohort assignment in the prospective study relied on participant-reported clinical history from a screening survey and a study questionnaire. Recovered participants in ImmuneRACE Cohort 3 were defined as having two consecutive negative NP/OP PCR tests, clearance from a healthcare professional, or resolution of symptoms. In the prospective study, whole blood, serum and a nasopharyngeal or oropharyngeal swab were collected from each participant by mobile phlebotomists. Prospective study participants could optionally give additional blood draws and questionnaires over an approximately two-month period. Prospective study blood samples were shipped either frozen or at room temperature before DNA extraction.

The immunoSEQ Assay, a bias-controlled multiplex PCR, was used to amplify TCRbeta CDR3 regions from genomic DNA. As for how the authors treated the data: The number of nucleated cells in each sample was estimated from the amplification of reference gene primers within the assay. To quantify the absolute abundance of each unique TCRbeta CDR3 rearrangement, sequence reads were collapsed and filtered. Productive Simpson clonality was computed per sample as the square root of Simpson's diversity index over productive rearrangements. TCRdb mirrors the immuneACCESS table, restricted to in-frame sequences. Some clones are absent from its copies; in checked studies, under half trace to an unresolved V gene, and the reason for the others is unknown. D and trimming were read from the DNA, whereas the V and J calls and clone size are those reported in that table. This sample has 300,000 to 350,000 clones in its table, and 80% to 90% of those were observed once. The ten largest make up about 4.7% of the sample.

The chain uses TRBV7-9 and TRBJ2-3; 11 nucleotides in the junction match TRBD2. Material for sequencing was PBMCs or T cells enriched from blood (not recorded which). The sequence derives from a man aged 25-40 years who had recovered from COVID-19. The CDR3 sequence is CASSLPSGGPKTQYF. The sequence in DNA is TGTGCCAGCAGCTTACCTAGCGGGGGGCCTAAAACGCAGTATTTT.